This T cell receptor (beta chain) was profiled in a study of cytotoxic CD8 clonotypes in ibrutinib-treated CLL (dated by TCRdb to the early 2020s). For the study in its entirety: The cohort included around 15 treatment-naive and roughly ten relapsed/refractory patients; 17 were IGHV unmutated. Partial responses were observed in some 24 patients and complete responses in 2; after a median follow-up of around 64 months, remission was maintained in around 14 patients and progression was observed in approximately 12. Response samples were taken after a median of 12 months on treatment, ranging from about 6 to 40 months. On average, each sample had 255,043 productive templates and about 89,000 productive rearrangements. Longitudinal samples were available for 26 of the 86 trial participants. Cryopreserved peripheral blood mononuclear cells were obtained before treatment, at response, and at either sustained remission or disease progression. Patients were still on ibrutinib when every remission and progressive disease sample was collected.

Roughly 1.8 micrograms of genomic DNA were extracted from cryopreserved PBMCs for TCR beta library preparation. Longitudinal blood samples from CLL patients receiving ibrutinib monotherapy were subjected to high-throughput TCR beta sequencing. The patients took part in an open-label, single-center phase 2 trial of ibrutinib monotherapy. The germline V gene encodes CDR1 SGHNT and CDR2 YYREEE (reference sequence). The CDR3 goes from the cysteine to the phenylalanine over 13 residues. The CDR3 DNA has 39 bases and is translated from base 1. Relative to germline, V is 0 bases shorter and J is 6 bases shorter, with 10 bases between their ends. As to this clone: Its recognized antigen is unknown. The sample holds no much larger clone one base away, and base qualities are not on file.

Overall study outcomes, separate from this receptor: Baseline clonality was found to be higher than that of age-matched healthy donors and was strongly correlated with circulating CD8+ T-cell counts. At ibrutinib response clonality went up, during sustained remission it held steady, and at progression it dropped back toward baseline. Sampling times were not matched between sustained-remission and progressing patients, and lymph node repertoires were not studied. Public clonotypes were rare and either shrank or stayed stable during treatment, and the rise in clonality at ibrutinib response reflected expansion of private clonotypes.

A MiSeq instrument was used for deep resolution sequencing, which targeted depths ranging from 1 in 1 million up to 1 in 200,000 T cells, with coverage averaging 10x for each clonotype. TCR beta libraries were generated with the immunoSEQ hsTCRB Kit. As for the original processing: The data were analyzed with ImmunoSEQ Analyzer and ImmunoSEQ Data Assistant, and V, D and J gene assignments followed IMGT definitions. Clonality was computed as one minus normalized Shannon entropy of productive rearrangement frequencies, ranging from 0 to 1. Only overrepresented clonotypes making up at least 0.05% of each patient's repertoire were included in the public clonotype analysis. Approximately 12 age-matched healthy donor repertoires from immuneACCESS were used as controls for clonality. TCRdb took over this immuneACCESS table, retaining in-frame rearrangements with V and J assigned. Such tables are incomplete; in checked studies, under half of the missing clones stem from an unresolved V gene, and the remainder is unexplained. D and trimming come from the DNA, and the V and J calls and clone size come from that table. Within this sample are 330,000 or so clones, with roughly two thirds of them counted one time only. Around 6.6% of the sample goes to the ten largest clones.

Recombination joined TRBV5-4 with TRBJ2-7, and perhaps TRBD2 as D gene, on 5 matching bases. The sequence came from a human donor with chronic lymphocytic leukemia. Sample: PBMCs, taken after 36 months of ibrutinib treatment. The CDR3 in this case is CASSLALGVEQYF. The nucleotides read TGTGCCAGCAGCTTGGCACTAGGCGTCGAGCAGTACTTC.